These T cell receptor beta chains were read from a single sample in a study of T cell responses to AZD1222 COVID-19 vaccine. Sequencing was performed with immunoSEQ multiplex PCR; in TCRdb, only in-frame clones are kept and a portion is missing. The sample lists approximately 120,000 clones, approximately 91% occurring once. Sequenced here: peripheral blood, sampled on day 0 of AZD1222 vaccination. These receptors all come from an adult in good health. CDR3s include the opening cysteine and the closing phenylalanine or tryptophan. A D gene is named only where the DNA matches it firmly. The size of a clone is reported for some rows only, either as once, few or many, or as a class for expanded clones.

TRBJ1-1 | NA | TRBV19 | NA | 16 | CASSMGGTGYHTEAFF | TGTGCCAGTAGTATGGGGGGTACCGGATACCACACTGAAGCTTTCTTT
TRBJ2-2 | TRBD2 | TRBV6-5 | once | 14 | CASSYSLASGELFF | TGTGCCAGCAGTTACTCACTAGCGAGCGGGGAGCTGTTTTTT
TRBJ2-1 | TRBD2 | TRBV3-1/TRBV3-2 | NA | 17 | CASSYKGLAGPYNEQFF | TGTGCCAGCAGCTACAAGGGACTAGCGGGACCCTACAATGAGCAGTTCTTC
TRBJ1-1 | TRBD1 | TRBV6-5 | NA | 15 | CASSYYGQGAAEAFF | TGTGCCAGCAGTTACTACGGACAGGGGGCGGCTGAAGCTTTCTTT
TRBJ1-1 | TRBD1 | TRBV27 | NA | 16 | CASSLTGTGVITEAFF | TGTGCCAGCAGTTTGACCGGGACAGGGGTAATTACTGAAGCTTTCTTT
TRBJ1-2 | TRBD1 | TRBV27 | few | 16 | CASSLSDRRGLGGYTF | TGTGCCAGCAGTTTATCGGATAGGAGGGGGCTGGGAGGCTACACCTTC
TRBJ2-5 | NA | TRBV6-5 | NA | 15 | CASRTGGLGGETQYF | TGTGCCAGCAGGACGGGCGGTCTCGGCGGTGAGACCCAGTACTTC
TRBJ1-5 | NA | TRBV28 | once | 16 | CASSTDPDGSNQPQHF | TGTGCCAGCAGTACTGATCCGGATGGGAGCAATCAGCCCCAGCATTTT
TRBJ1-5 | NA | TRBV5-6 | NA | 14 | CASSLSGSNQPQHF | TGTGCCAGCAGCTTGTCCGGGAGCAATCAGCCCCAGCATTTT
TRBJ2-3 | TRBD2 | TRBV5-1 | once | 16 | CASSIGLAGNTDTQYF | TGCGCCAGCAGCATTGGACTAGCGGGAAACACAGATACGCAGTATTTT
TRBJ2-2 | NA | TRBV7-2 | NA | 14 | CASSLLKGEGELFF | TGTGCCAGCAGCCTGCTTAAGGGAGAGGGGGAGCTGTTTTTT
TRBJ1-4 | NA | TRBV30 | once | 14 | CAWTKGGVGEKLFF | TGTGCCTGGACCAAAGGAGGGGTTGGGGAAAAACTGTTTTTT
TRBJ1-5 | TRBD1 | TRBV28 | NA | 16 | CASIKGGAGSNQPQHF | TGTGCCAGCATTAAAGGGGGCGCAGGTAGCAATCAGCCCCAGCATTTT
TRBJ1-2 | NA | TRBV5-1 | NA | 15 | CASSAPGARNYGYTF | TGCGCCAGCAGCGCCCCAGGGGCCCGGAACTATGGCTACACCTTC
TRBJ1-2 | NA | TRBV27 | once | 14 | CASSHDKTYYGYTF | TGTGCCAGCAGTCACGACAAAACCTACTATGGCTACACCTTC
TRBJ2-3 | NA | TRBV3-1/TRBV3-2 | once | 14 | CASSPGGDTDTQYF | TGTGCCAGCAGCCCCGGCGGGGACACAGATACGCAGTATTTT
TRBJ2-6 | NA | TRBV5-1 | NA | 14 | CASTYLGEANVLTF | TGCGCCAGCACCTATTTGGGAGAGGCCAACGTCCTGACTTTC
TRBJ1-6 | NA | TRBV10-3 | once | 15 | CAISPTGANNSPLHF | TGTGCCATCAGCCCGACAGGTGCTAATAATTCACCCCTCCACTTT
TRBJ1-1 | NA | TRBV6-5 | NA | 13 | CASSYSPRGSAFF | TGTGCCAGCAGTTACTCCCCACGAGGATCAGCTTTCTTT
TRBJ2-3 | NA | TRBV12-3/TRBV12-4 | NA | 11 | CASAIGDTQYF | TGTGCCAGCGCCATCGGGGATACGCAGTATTTT
TRBJ1-6 | TRBD1 | TRBV4-3 | few | 17 | CASSQGGQGANNSPLHF | TGCGCCAGCAGCCAAGGGGGACAGGGGGCGAATAATTCACCCCTCCACTTT
TRBJ2-1 | NA | TRBV27 | NA | 13 | CASSSFGGGVQFF | TGTGCCAGCAGCAGTTTCGGAGGAGGTGTGCAGTTCTTC
TRBJ2-7 | NA | TRBV6-5 | NA | 14 | CASSTEGGYYEQYF | TGTGCCAGCAGCACTGAGGGGGGCTACTACGAGCAGTACTTC
TRBJ1-2 | NA | TRBV6-5 | NA | 12 | CASRHLSYGYTF | TGTGCCAGCAGGCACCTCAGCTATGGCTACACCTTC
TRBJ1-1 | NA | TRBV7-2 | NA | 14 | CASKSRGGKAEAFF | TGTGCCAGCAAATCCCGGGGAGGGAAAGCTGAAGCTTTCTTT
TRBJ1-4 | NA | TRBV4-2 | NA | 15 | CASSPRGDSVEKLFF | TGTGCCAGCAGCCCGCGGGGCGATTCGGTTGAAAAACTGTTTTTT
TRBJ2-2 | NA | TRBV7-9 | NA | 13 | CASSLYGPGELFF | TGTGCCAGCAGCTTATACGGGCCCGGGGAGCTGTTTTTT
TRBJ1-1 | TRBD1 | TRBV6-5 | NA | 12 | CATTGGSTEAFF | TGTGCCACCACAGGGGGGAGCACTGAAGCTTTCTTT